What follows is one TCR beta chain and its context. Its antigen is not identified. Germline CDR1 and CDR2: KGHDR and SFDVKD. V lost 0 bases and J lost 1, with 12 bases in between. The CDR3 has 17 amino acids. Construction of the TCRbeta library involved unique molecular identifiers. TCRdb independently ran MiXCR on the PCR reads; one entry per CDR3 protein. The sample carries about 78,000 distinct CDR3 sequences, roughly 15% recorded once. These data belong to a study of T-cell reconstitution after alpha-beta-depleted transplantation in children. Notes on the study in general: In patients about two months after transplant, alpha-beta T cells reportedly arose from several hundred expanded graft clones. T-cell counts and diversity at one year following transplant were attributed mainly to newly produced T cells.

The sequences come from PBMCs, mostly from graft donor cells, collected 180 days after TCRalphabeta/CD19-depleted stem cell transplant. The genes are TRBV24-1 and TRBJ1-5; unclear D gene. This TCR came from a male patient aged 2-10 years who had a stem cell transplant for acute lymphoblastic leukemia, so the T cells may come from the graft donor. The CDR3 is CATSDLCRTPSNQPQHF. CDR3 sequence (DNA): TGTGCCACCAGTGATTTGTGTCGGACTCCCAGCAATCAGCCCCAGCATTTT.